The T cell receptor beta chain described here comes from a study of blood T cell repertoires in COVID-19 (dated by TCRdb to about 2020). Study-level background: The collaborator samples originated in the United States, Italy and Spain and spanned the acute and convalescent phases of COVID-19. The samples were drawn from the first 160 participants of the ongoing ImmuneRACE study and from 1,254 subjects provided by 6 global collaborators. The sample metadata nearly always contained a de-identified subject ID, COVID-19 status, age in years and sex. The repertoires were released in a freely available public database meant as a resource for research on the immune response to SARS-CoV-2. HLA class I and class II types, where available, came from metadata supplied by the sample provider rather than from assay-based typing. Deeply sampled blood TCRbeta repertoires from subjects exposed to, actively infected with, or recovered from COVID-19 were included in the dataset. The material from the prospective study consisted of cDNA or gDNA derived from T cells, B-cell-depleted T cells, or PBMCs. Study-wide conclusions, independent of this receptor: The quantity of clinical and demographic metadata differed by source and by participant and was supplied without curation.

At one collaborating source in Seattle, patients were enrolled during active infection and were followed longitudinally through the course of disease. Collaborating institutions collected whole blood in K2EDTA tubes following their own protocols. Collaborator samples were shipped for TCRbeta analysis as frozen whole blood, isolated PBMCs, or DNA extracted from either sample type. To note about this clone: Its recognized antigen is unknown. No per-base quality is available; no much larger clone lies one base away.

From a lookup of the germline V gene, CDR1 and CDR2 are ENHRY and SYGVKD. Unmatched junction bases come to 7, with V trimmed by 5 bases and J by 4 bases. The CDR3 sequence holds 15 residues, the cysteine and phenylalanine included. The retained sequence is limited to the CDR3, 45 bases, with the frame set at the first base. The immunoSEQ Assay, a bias-controlled multiplex PCR, was used to amplify TCRbeta CDR3 regions from genomic DNA. The paper's data handling went like this. The number of nucleated cells in each sample was estimated by amplification of reference gene primers within the assay. To quantify the absolute abundance of each unique TCRbeta CDR3 rearrangement, sequence reads were collapsed and filtered. For each sample, productive Simpson clonality was calculated as the square root of Simpson's diversity index over productive rearrangements. In TCRdb, the immuneACCESS table is reduced to in-frame sequences with V and J assigned. These tables do not hold every clone; where another copy was compared, an unresolved V gene accounts for under half, and the others remain unexplained. Clone size and V and J calls were adopted from that table, with D and trimming inferred from the DNA. The sample profile shows around 150,000 clones; roughly 84% of them were found once. Less than 9% of the sample rests with the top ten.

The specimen sequenced was peripheral blood. This receptor was obtained from a man aged 25-40 years with COVID-19, enrolled during active disease. This chain is built from TRBV10-3 and TRBJ1-4, with TRBD1 identical over 7 junction bases. CDR3 reads: CAISNPGTDNEKLFF. The nucleotide sequence is given as TGTGCCATCAGTAACCCCGGGACAGATAATGAAAAACTGTTTTTT.